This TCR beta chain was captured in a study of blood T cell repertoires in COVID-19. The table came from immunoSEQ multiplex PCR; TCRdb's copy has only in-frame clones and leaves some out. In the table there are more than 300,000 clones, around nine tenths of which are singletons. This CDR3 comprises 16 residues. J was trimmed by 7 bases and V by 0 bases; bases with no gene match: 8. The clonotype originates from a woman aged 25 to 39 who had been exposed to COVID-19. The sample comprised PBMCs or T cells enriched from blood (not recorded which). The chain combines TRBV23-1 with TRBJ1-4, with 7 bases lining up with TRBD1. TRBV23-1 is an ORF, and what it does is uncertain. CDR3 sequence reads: CASSQSTQGGCEKLFF. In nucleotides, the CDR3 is TGCGCCAGCAGTCAATCGACCCAGGGGGGATGTGAAAAACTGTTTTTT.